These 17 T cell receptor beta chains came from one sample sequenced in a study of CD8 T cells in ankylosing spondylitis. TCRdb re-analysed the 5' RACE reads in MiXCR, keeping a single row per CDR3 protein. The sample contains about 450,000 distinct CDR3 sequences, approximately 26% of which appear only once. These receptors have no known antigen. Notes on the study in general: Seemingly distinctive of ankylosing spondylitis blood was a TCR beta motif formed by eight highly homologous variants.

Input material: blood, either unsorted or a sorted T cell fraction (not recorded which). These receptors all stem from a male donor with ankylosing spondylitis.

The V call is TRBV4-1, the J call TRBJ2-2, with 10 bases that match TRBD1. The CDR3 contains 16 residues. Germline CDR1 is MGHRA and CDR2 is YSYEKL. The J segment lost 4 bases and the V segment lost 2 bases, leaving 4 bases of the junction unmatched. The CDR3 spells CASSQSGTGVTGELFF. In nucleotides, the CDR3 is TGCGCCAGCAGCCAATCCGGGACAGGGGTCACCGGGGAGCTGTTTTTT.

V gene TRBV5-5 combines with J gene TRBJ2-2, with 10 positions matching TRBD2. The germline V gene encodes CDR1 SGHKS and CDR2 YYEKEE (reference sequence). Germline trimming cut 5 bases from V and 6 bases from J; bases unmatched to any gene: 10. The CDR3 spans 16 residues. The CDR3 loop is CASRSGAGTSAGELFF. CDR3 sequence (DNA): TGTGCCAGCAGGTCGGGAGCCGGGACTAGCGCCGGGGAGCTGTTTTTT. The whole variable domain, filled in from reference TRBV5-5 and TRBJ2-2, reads DAGVTQSPTHLIKTRGQQVTLRCSPISGHKSVSWYQQVLGQGPQFIFQYYEKEERGRGNFPDRFSARQFPNYSSELNVNALLLGDSALYLCASRSGAGTSAGELFFGEGSRLTVL.

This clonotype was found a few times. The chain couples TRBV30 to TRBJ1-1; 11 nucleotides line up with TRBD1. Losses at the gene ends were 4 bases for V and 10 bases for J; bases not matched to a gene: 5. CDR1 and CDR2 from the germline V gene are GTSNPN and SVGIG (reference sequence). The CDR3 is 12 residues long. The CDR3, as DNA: TGTGCCTGGACCACCGGGACAGGGGGAGCTTTCTTT. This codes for CAWTTGTGGAFF.

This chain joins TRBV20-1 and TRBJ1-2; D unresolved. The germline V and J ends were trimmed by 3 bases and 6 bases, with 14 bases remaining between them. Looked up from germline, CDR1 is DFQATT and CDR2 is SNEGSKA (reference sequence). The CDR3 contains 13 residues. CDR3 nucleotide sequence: TGCAGTGCTAGGTTATTCGGGGTAAATGGCTACACCTTC. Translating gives CSARLFGVNGYTF.

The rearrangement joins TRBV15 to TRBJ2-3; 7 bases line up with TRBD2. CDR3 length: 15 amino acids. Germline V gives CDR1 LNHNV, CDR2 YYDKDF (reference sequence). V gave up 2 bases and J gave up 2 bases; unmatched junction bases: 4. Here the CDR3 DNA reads TGTGCCACCAGCAGAACGGGACTAAACACAGATACGCAGTATTTT. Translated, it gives CATSRTGLNTDTQYF.

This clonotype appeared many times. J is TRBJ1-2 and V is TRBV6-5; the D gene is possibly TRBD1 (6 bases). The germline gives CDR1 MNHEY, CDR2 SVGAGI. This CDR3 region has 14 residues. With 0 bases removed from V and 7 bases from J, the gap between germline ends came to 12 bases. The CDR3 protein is CASSYSQGLSGYTF. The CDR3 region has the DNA TGTGCCAGCAGTTACTCACAGGGTTTAAGTGGCTACACCTTC.

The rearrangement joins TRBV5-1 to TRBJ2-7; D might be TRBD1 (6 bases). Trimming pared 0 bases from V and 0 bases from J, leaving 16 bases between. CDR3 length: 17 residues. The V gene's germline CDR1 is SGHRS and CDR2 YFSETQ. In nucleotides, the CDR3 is TGCGCCAGCAGCTTGGATAACAGGGTACTCTCCTCCTACGAGCAGTACTTC. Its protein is CASSLDNRVLSSYEQYF.

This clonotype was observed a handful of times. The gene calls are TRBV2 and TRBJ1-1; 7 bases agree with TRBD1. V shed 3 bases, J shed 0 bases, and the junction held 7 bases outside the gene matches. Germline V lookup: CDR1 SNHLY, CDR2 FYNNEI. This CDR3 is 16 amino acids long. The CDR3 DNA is TGTGCCAGCAGTGACCGGACAGGACCCTTGAACACTGAAGCTTTCTTT. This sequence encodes CASSDRTGPLNTEAFF.

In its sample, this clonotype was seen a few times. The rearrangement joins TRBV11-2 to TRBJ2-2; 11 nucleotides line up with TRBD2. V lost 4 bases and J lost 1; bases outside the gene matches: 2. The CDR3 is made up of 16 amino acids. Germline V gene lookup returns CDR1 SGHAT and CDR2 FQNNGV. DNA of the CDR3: TGTGCCAGCAGCTGGCTAGCGGGAGGGAACACCGGGGAGCTGTTTTTT. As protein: CASSWLAGGNTGELFF.

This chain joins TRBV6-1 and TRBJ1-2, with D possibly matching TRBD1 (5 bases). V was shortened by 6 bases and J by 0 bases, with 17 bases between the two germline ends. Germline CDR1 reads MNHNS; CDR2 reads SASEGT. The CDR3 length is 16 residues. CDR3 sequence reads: CASRAYYQGSNYGYTF. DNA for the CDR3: TGTGCCAGCAGGGCTTATTACCAGGGCTCTAACTATGGCTACACCTTC.

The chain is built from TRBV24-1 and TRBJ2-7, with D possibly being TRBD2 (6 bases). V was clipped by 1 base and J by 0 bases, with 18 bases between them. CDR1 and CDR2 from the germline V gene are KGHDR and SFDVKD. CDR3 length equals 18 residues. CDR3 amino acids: CATSDFFGVAECSYEQYV. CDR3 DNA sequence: TGTGCCACCAGTGATTTCTTCGGCGTAGCGGAGTGCTCCTACGAGCAGTACGTC.

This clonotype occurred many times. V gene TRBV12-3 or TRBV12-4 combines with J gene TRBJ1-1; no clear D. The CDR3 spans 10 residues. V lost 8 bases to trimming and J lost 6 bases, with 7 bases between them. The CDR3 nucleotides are TGTGCCAGCTTTGTCGCTGAAGCTTTCTTT. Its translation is CASFVAEAFF.

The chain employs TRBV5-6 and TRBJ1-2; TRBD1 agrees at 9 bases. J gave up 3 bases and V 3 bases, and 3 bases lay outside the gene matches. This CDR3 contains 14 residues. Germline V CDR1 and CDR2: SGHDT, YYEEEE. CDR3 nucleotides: TGTGCCAGCAGCTGGGACAGGGATTACTATGGCTACACCTTC. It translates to CASSWDRDYYGYTF.

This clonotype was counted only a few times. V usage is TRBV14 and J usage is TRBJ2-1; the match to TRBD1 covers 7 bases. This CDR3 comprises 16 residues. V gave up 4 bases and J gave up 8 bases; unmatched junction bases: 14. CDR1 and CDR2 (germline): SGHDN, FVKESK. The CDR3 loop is CASSLGQLKGIDEQFF. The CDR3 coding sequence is TGTGCCAGCAGCCTGGGACAGCTTAAAGGTATAGATGAGCAGTTCTTC.

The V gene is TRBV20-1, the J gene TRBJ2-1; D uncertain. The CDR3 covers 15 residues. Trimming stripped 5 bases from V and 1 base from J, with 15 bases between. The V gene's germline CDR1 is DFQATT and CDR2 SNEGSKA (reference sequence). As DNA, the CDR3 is TGCAGTGCTCGTTCTCTAGGAGCGTCCTACAATGAGCAGTTCTTC. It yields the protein CSARSLGASYNEQFF.

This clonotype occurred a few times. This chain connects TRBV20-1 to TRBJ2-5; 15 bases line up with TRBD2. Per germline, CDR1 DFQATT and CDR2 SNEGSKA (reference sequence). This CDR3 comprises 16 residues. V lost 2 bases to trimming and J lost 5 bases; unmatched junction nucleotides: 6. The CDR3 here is CSARRTSGRGEETQYF. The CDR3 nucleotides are TGCAGTGCTAGAAGGACTAGCGGGAGGGGAGAGGAGACCCAGTACTTC.

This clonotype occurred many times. The CDR3 DNA sequence: TGTGCCAGCAGCCCTCTCCCGGGACCAGGGGGAAGGACCCAGTACTTC. Its translation: CASSPLPGPGGRTQYF. The gene calls are TRBV3-1 and TRBJ2-5; TRBD1 aligns across 7 bases. This CDR3 comprises 16 residues. Germline V lookup: CDR1 LGHDT, CDR2 YNNKEL (reference sequence). V lost 4 bases, J lost 7 bases, and 15 bases stayed unmatched.